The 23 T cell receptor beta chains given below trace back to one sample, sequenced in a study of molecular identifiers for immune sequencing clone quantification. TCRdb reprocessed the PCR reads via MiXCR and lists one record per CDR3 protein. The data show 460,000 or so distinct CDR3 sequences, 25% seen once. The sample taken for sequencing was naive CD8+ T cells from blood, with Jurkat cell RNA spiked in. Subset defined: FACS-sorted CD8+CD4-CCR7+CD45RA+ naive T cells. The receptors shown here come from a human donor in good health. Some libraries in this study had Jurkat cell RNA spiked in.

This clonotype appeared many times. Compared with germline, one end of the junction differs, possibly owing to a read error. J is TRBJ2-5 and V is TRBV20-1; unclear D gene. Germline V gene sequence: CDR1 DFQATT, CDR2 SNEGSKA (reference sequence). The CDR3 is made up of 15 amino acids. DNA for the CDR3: TGCAGTGCTAGCGATCGGGCGGCCTACCAAGAGTCCCAGTACTTC. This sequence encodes CSASDRAAYQESQYF.

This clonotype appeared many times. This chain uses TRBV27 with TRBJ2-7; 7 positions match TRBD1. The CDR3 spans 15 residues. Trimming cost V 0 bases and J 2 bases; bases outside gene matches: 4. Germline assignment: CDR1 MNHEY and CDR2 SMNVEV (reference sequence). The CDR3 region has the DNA TGTGCCAGCAGTTTATCAGGGGGCGAAGCCTACGAGCAGTACTTC. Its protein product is CASSLSGGEAYEQYF.

This chain's CDR3 is CAWSFREAGAFF. Here the CDR3 DNA reads TGTGCCTGGAGTTTCAGGGAGGCTGGAGCTTTCTTT. This chain connects TRBV30 to TRBJ1-1, with TRBD1 as a possible D gene (5 bases). Trimming removed 2 bases at V and 10 bases at J, with 14 bases between. This CDR3 has 12 amino acids. The V gene's germline CDR1 is GTSNPN and CDR2 SVGIG (reference sequence).

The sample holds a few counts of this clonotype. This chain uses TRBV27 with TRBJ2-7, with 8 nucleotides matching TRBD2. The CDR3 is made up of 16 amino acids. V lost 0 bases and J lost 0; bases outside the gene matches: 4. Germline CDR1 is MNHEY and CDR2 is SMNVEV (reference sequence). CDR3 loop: CASSLSTSGSSYEQYF. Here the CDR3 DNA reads TGTGCCAGCAGTTTATCTACTAGCGGTAGCTCCTACGAGCAGTACTTC.

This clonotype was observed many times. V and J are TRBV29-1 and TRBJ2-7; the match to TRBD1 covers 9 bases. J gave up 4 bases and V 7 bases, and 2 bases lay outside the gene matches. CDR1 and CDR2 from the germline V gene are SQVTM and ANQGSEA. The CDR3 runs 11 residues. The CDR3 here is CSAGTGYEQYF. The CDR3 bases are TGCAGCGCCGGGACAGGGTACGAGCAGTACTTC.

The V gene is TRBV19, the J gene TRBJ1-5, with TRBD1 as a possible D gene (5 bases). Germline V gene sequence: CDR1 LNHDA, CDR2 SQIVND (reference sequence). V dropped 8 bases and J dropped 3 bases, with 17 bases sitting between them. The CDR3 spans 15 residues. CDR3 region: CASGERRQINQPQHF. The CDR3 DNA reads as TGTGCCAGTGGAGAACGGAGACAGATCAATCAGCCCCAGCATTTT.

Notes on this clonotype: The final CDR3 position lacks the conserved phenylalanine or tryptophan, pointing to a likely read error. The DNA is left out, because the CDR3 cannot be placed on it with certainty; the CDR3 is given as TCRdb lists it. CDR3: CASSQVATL. The V gene is TRBV3-2, the J gene TRBJ2-1. TRBV3-2 counts as a pseudogene. The CDR3 is 9 residues long, ends included.

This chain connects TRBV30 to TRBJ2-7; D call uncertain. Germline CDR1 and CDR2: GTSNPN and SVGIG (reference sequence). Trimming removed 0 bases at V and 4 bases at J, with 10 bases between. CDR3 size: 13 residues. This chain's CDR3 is CAWSVIGHYEQYF. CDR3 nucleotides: TGTGCCTGGAGTGTCATTGGCCATTACGAGCAGTACTTC.

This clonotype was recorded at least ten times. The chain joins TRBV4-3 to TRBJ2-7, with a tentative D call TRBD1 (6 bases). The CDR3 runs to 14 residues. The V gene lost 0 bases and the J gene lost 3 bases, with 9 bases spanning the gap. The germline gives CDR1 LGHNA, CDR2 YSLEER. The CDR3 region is CASSQDGTNYEQYF. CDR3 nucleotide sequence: TGCGCCAGCAGCCAAGACGGGACAAACTACGAGCAGTACTTC.

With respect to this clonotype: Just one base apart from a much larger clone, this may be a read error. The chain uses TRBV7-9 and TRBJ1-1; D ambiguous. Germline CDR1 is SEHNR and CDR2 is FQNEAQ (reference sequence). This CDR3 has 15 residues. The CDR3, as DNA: TGTGCCAGCAGCTTAGTTGAGGGAGATGACACTGAAGCTTCCTTT. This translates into CASSLVEGDDTEASF.

The CDR3 is CASSPRSAGTSTDTQYF. DNA of the CDR3: TGCGCCAGCAGCCCCCGTTCAGCGGGGACAAGCACAGATACGCAGTATTTT. The rearrangement uses TRBV4-3 and TRBJ2-3; D may be TRBD2 (7 bases). V dropped 4 bases and J dropped 0 bases, with 17 bases sitting between them. CDR3 length: 17 residues. Per germline, CDR1 LGHNA and CDR2 YSLEER.

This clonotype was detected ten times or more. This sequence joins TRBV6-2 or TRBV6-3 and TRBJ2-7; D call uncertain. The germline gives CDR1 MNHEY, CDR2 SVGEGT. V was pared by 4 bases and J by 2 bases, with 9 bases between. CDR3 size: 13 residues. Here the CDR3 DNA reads TGTGCCAGCAGTTTCGGGTTAACCTACGAGCAGTACTTC. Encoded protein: CASSFGLTYEQYF.

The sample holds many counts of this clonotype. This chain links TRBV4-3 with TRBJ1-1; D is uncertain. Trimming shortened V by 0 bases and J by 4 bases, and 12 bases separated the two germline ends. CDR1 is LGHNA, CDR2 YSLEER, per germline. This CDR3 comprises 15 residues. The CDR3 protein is CASSQEWEMSTEAFF. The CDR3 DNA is TGCGCCAGCAGCCAAGAATGGGAGATGAGCACTGAAGCTTTCTTT.

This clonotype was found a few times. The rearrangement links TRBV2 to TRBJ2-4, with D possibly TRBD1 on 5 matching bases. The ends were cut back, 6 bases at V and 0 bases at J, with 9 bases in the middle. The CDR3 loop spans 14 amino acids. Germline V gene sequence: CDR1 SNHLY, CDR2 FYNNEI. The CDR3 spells CASRQGVAKNIQYF. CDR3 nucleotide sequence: TGTGCCAGCAGGCAGGGCGTAGCCAAAAACATTCAGTACTTC.

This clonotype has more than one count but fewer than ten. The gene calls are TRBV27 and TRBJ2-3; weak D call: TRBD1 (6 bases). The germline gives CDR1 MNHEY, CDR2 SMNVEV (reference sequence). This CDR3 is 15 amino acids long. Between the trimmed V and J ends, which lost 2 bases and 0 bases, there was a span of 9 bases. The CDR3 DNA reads TGTGCCAGCAGTTTAATGGACAGTAGCACAGATACGCAGTATTTT. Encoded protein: CASSLMDSSTDTQYF.

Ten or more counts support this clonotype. The CDR3 protein is CASTESDGSRSDTQYF. The CDR3 nucleotides read TGTGCCAGCACCGAATCGGACGGGAGTAGGTCAGATACGCAGTATTTT. The J gene is TRBJ2-3, the V gene TRBV13; a weak D match, TRBD2 (6 bases). V shed 7 bases and J shed 4 bases, with 21 bases lying between them. Germline CDR1 PRHDT, CDR2 FYEKMQ (reference sequence). The CDR3 covers 16 residues. Filled out from reference TRBV13 and TRBJ2-3, the complete variable domain reads AAGVIQSPRHLIKEKRETATLKCYPIPRHDTVYWYQQGPGQDPQFLISFYEKMQSDKGSIPDRFSAQQFSDYHSELNMSSLELGDSALYFCASTESDGSRSDTQYFGPGTRLTVL.

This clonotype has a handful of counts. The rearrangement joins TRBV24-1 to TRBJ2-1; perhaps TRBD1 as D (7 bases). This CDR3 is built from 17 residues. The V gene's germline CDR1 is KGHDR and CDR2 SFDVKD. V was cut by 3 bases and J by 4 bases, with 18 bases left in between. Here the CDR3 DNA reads TGTGCCACCAGTGATGCAACGGAGGGGGCTTGGTACAATGAGCAGTTCTTC. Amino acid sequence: CATSDATEGAWYNEQFF.

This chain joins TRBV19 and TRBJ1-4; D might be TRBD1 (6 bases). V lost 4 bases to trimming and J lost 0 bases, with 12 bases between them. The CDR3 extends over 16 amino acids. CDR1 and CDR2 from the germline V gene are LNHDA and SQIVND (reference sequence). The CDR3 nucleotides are TGTGCCAGTAGTAGCTTGGACAGTGCAACTAATGAAAAACTGTTTTTT. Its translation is CASSSLDSATNEKLFF.

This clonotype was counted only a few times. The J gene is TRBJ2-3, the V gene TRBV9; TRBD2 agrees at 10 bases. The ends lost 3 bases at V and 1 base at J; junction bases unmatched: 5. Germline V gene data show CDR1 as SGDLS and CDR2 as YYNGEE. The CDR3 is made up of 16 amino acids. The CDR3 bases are TGTGCCAGCAGCGCGGGACTAGCGAGACGCACAGATACGCAGTATTTT. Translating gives CASSAGLARRTDTQYF.

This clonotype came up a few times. DNA of the CDR3: TGTGCCAGCAGCCTCGACGGGAGGGTTCACAATCAGCCCCAGCATTTT. Its translation is CASSLDGRVHNQPQHF. This sequence joins TRBV12-3 or TRBV12-4 and TRBJ1-5; D not resolved. The CDR3 sequence is 16 residues long. The ends were cut back, 6 bases at V and 3 bases at J, with 18 bases in the middle.

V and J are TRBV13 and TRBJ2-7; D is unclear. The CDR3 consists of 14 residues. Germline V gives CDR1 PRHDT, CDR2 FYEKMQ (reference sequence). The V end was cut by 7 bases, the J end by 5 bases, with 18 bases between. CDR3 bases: TGTGCCAGCAACCCTTTTGGTAGGGTTAACGAGCAGTACTTC. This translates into CASNPFGRVNEQYF.

CDR3 sequence: CASSDAHDRLHEQYF. In DNA, the CDR3 is TGTGCCAGCAGCGATGCGCACGACAGACTACACGAGCAGTACTTC. The V and J genes are TRBV11-2 and TRBJ2-7; D may match TRBD1 or TRBD2 (5 bases each). The CDR3 runs 15 residues. V lost 5 bases to trimming and J lost 5 bases, with 19 bases between them. Germline V gene lookup returns CDR1 SGHAT and CDR2 FQNNGV.

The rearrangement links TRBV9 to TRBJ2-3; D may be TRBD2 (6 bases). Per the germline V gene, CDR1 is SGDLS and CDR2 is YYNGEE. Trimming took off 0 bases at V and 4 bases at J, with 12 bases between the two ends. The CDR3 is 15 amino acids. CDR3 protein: CASSVAGVVADTQYF. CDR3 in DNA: TGTGCCAGCAGCGTAGCGGGGGTTGTGGCAGATACGCAGTATTTT. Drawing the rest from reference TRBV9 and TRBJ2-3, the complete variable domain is DSGVTQTPKHLITATGQRVTLRCSPRSGDLSVYWYQQSLDQGLQFLIQYYNGEERAKGNILERFSAQQFPDLHSELNLSSLELGDSALYFCASSVAGVVADTQYFGPGTRLTVL.